This T cell receptor beta chain was found in a study of cytomegalovirus exposure and HLA in healthy donors. As for the study in general: There were 350 to 400 genotyped donors. Of these, 81% fell in the genetic ancestry cluster associated with self-reported Caucasian donors. Findings and caveats of the study: Usually a TCR sequence was rare, but some public TCRs were found in many donors.

Per germline, CDR1 SGHNT and CDR2 YYREEE (reference sequence). V lost 4 bases to trimming and J lost 1 base, with 18 bases between them. This CDR3 is built from 16 residues. The PCR had 60 Vbeta and 13 Jbeta primers. Profiled with immunoSEQ multiplex PCR; TCRdb holds only in-frame clones, not every one. The sample consists of about 140,000 clones, around 75% of them appearing once. In regard to this clone: Its antigen is still unknown.

The gene calls are TRBV5-4 and TRBJ2-7; tentatively, D is TRBD1 (6 bases). Sequenced input: PBMCs. The sequence derives from a young woman in good health and CMV-seronegative. CDR3: CASSPPLRDTSYEQYF. The CDR3 DNA is TGTGCCAGCAGCCCCCCCCTAAGGGACACTTCCTACGAGCAGTACTTC.